The 20 T cell receptor beta chains below all came from one sample that was sequenced in a study of blood T cell repertoires in COVID-19. Method: immunoSEQ multiplex PCR; TCRdb's copy keeps in-frame clones and lacks some. Of tens of thousands of clones in the sample, around 89% are singletons; the top ten hold around 12%. Sequencing was done on a sample of peripheral blood. The receptors stem from a man aged 70-80 years with active or convalescent COVID-19.

The genes are TRBV5-4 and TRBJ2-3; 8 bases align to TRBD2. Trimming cost V 3 bases and J 0 bases; bases outside gene matches: 3. Germline assignment: CDR1 SGHNT and CDR2 YYREEE (reference sequence). There are 15 residues in the CDR3. In DNA form, the CDR3 reads TGTGCCAGCAGCTATTTAGCGGGGAGCACAGATACGCAGTATTTT. This translates into CASSYLAGSTDTQYF.

The chain combines TRBV7-2 with TRBJ1-5, with D maybe TRBD1 (6 bases). Trimming shortened V by 2 bases and J by 6 bases, and 11 bases separated the two germline ends. This CDR3 is 14 amino acids long. Germline V gene data show CDR1 as SGHTA and CDR2 as FQGNSA. The CDR3 region is CASSLLRTVQPQHF. For the CDR3, the DNA is TGTGCCAGCAGCTTACTCCGGACAGTTCAGCCCCAGCATTTT. Based on the CDR3 plus reference TRBV7-2 and TRBJ1-5, the full variable domain is GAGVSQSPSNKVTEKGKDVELRCDPISGHTALYWYRQSLGQGLEFLIYFQGNSAPDKSGLPSDRFSAERTGGSVSTLTIQRTQQEDSAVYLCASSLLRTVQPQHFGDGTRLSIL.

The rearrangement links TRBV7-2 to TRBJ1-5, with 7 bases fitting TRBD1. CDR1 SGHTA and CDR2 FQGNSA come from the germline V gene. V dropped 5 bases and J dropped 7; count of bases not matched to a gene: 11. This CDR3 has 15 amino acids. The CDR3 DNA reads TGTGCCAGCAGCCAAACGACAGGGCCCCACCAGCCCCAGCATTTT. Protein: CASSQTTGPHQPQHF.

The chain couples TRBV9 to TRBJ1-2; no clear D. The CDR3 has 13 residues. Germline loops: CDR1 SGDLS, CDR2 YYNGEE. Trimming removed 1 base from V and 2 bases from J, with 6 bases in between. Here the CDR3 DNA reads TGTGCCAGCAGCGTAACGGAGAACTATGGCTACACCTTC. Translating it yields CASSVTENYGYTF.

This chain uses TRBV4-3 with TRBJ2-2, with TRBD1 matching 7 bases. Trimming took 5 bases from V and 1 from J; bases not matched to a gene: 4. Germline CDR1 is LGHNA and CDR2 is YSLEER. The CDR3 has 15 residues. CDR3 protein: CASSRGQLNTGELFF. The CDR3 DNA follows: TGCGCCAGCAGCAGGGGGCAGCTGAACACCGGGGAGCTGTTTTTT.

This clone was seen just once. The chain uses TRBV5-6 and TRBJ1-3; TRBD1 matches at 7 bases. The germline V gene encodes CDR1 SGHDT and CDR2 YYEEEE. The CDR3 covers 16 residues. J was trimmed by 1 base and V by 0 bases; bases with no gene match: 4. The DNA for the CDR3 is TGTGCCAGCAGCTTGGCCCCGACAGGGTCTGGAAACACCATATATTTT. Translating it yields CASSLAPTGSGNTIYF.

The CDR3 sequence: CASSLGAGGDGYTF. The DNA for the CDR3 is TGTGCCAGCAGTTTGGGTGCAGGGGGTGATGGCTACACCTTC. The J gene is TRBJ1-2, the V gene TRBV27; 7 bases match TRBD1. Germline CDR1 reads MNHEY; CDR2 reads SMNVEV (reference sequence). V gave up 3 bases and J gave up 6 bases; unmatched junction bases: 7. The CDR3 covers 14 residues.

The V call is TRBV2, the J call TRBJ2-7, with TRBD1 matching over 7 bases. Germline assignment: CDR1 SNHLY and CDR2 FYNNEI. CDR3 length: 14 amino acids. Germline trimming cut 6 bases from V and 3 bases from J; bases unmatched to any gene: 8. CDR3 sequence: CASSVDRVIYEQYF. CDR3 nucleotide sequence: TGTGCCAGCAGCGTTGACAGGGTTATCTACGAGCAGTACTTC.

The chain combines TRBV5-1 with TRBJ1-1; a possible D gene is TRBD1 (5 bases). From germline, CDR1 is SGHRS and CDR2 YFSETQ. The CDR3 runs to 13 residues. V was cut by 0 bases and J by 6 bases, with 9 bases left in between. As DNA, the CDR3 is TGCGCCAGCAGCTTGGCCGGGGGAGCTGAAGCTTTCTTT. Translation gives CASSLAGGAEAFF.

This clone was recorded only once. The chain couples TRBV4-1 to TRBJ1-3; 7 nucleotides align to TRBD1. Germline V gives CDR1 MGHRA, CDR2 YSYEKL. This CDR3 region has 15 residues. The ends lost 0 bases at V and 3 bases at J; junction bases unmatched: 2. As DNA, the CDR3 is TGCGCCAGCAGCCAAGACAGGGGGGATGGAAACACCATATATTTT. Translated: CASSQDRGDGNTIYF.

This CDR3 is CATSRGQSNQPQHF. For the CDR3, the DNA is TGTGCCACCAGCCGAGGGCAGAGCAATCAGCCCCAGCATTTT. The J gene is TRBJ1-5, the V gene TRBV15; no clear D. Germline CDR1 is LNHNV and CDR2 is YYDKDF (reference sequence). This CDR3 has 14 residues. V dropped 5 bases and J dropped 1 base, with 9 bases sitting between them.

The chain has TRBV7-2 and TRBJ1-1; 9 nucleotides line up with TRBD1. Germline CDR1 is SGHTA and CDR2 is FQGNSA. The CDR3 is 15 amino acids. The V segment lost 2 bases and the J segment 6 bases; nucleotides outside the gene matches: 7. CDR3 loop: CASSLMGQGVPEAFF. CDR3 nucleotide sequence: TGTGCCAGCAGCTTAATGGGACAGGGCGTCCCTGAAGCTTTCTTT.

This CDR3 is CASSASPGQGESGYTF. CDR3 DNA sequence: TGTGCCAGCAGTGCCTCCCCGGGACAGGGGGAAAGTGGCTACACCTTC. This sequence joins TRBV25-1 and TRBJ1-2, with 11 nucleotides matching TRBD1. The V and J ends lost 4 bases and 7 bases, in that order; junction bases with no gene match: 11. CDR1 MGHDK and CDR2 SYGVNS come from the germline V gene. The CDR3 extends over 16 amino acids.

CDR3 in DNA: TGTGCCAGCAGCCTGGGGGTGACAGGGGGCACTGAAGCTTTCTTT. Protein sequence: CASSLGVTGGTEAFF. This rearrangement joins TRBV5-5 to TRBJ1-1; 9 bases are shared with TRBD1. Germline values: CDR1 SGHKS, CDR2 YYEKEE (reference sequence). The CDR3 extends over 15 amino acids. The V segment lost 4 bases and the J segment 4 bases; nucleotides outside the gene matches: 8.

The gene calls are TRBV7-2 and TRBJ2-5, with D unresolved. V was trimmed by 5 bases and J by 1 base, leaving 5 bases between them. The CDR3 is 12 residues long. Germline CDR1 reads SGHTA; CDR2 reads FQGNSA. CDR3 nucleotide sequence: TGTGCCAGCAGCGCGGCCCAAGAGACCCAGTACTTC. Amino acid sequence: CASSAAQETQYF.

The gene calls are TRBV24-1 and TRBJ1-1; D is unclear. The V end lost 9 bases, the J end lost 1 base, and 8 bases lay between the germline ends. There are 12 residues in the CDR3. Germline CDR1 and CDR2: KGHDR and SFDVKD. The CDR3 loop reads CATATANTEAFF. The CDR3 nucleotides are TGTGCCACCGCCACAGCGAACACTGAAGCTTTCTTT.

This chain uses TRBV11-2 with TRBJ2-3; the D gene is possibly TRBD1 (5 bases). V lost 3 bases and J 4 bases, leaving 11 bases between the germline ends. The CDR3 is made up of 14 amino acids. CDR1 SGHAT and CDR2 FQNNGV come from the germline V gene. DNA for the CDR3: TGTGCCAGCAGCTTGAGAGTAGGGGCAGATACGCAGTATTTT. This codes for CASSLRVGADTQYF.

CDR3 sequence (DNA): TGTGCCAGCAGTCTTATCAACAGGGGGTTTTACTATGGCTACACCTTC. Residues: CASSLINRGFYYGYTF. The chain has TRBV28 and TRBJ1-2; 8 bases fit TRBD1. The CDR3 totals 16 residues. The trim removed 5 bases at V and 3 bases at J, leaving 11 bases unmatched. CDR1 and CDR2 from the germline V gene are MDHEN and SYDVKM.

The chain carries TRBV19 and TRBJ2-3; 10 positions agree with TRBD1. After removal of 9 bases from V and 6 bases from J, the junction contained 6 bases not matched to a gene. Per the germline V gene, CDR1 is LNHDA and CDR2 is SQIVND (reference sequence). The CDR3 consists of 13 residues. CDR3 coding DNA: TGTGCCAGCCGGGACAGGGGTGGGGATACGCAGTATTTT. The encoded protein is CASRDRGGDTQYF.

The CDR3 region is CASSPTSWAAGNTIYF. In DNA form, the CDR3 reads TGTGCCAGCAGCCCCACGTCTTGGGCCGCGGGAAACACCATATATTTT. V gene TRBV28 combines with J gene TRBJ1-3, with no clear D. The CDR3 is made up of 16 amino acids. The V end lost 6 bases, the J end lost 4 bases, and 19 bases lay between the germline ends. The germline CDR1 and CDR2 sequences are MDHEN and SYDVKM. The full variable domain, its missing parts supplied by reference TRBV28 and TRBJ1-3, is DVKVTQSSRYLVKRTGEKVFLECVQDMDHENMFWYRQDPGLGLRLIYFSYDVKMKEKGDIPEGYSVSREKKERFSLILESASTNQTSMYLCASSPTSWAAGNTIYFGEGSWLTVV.